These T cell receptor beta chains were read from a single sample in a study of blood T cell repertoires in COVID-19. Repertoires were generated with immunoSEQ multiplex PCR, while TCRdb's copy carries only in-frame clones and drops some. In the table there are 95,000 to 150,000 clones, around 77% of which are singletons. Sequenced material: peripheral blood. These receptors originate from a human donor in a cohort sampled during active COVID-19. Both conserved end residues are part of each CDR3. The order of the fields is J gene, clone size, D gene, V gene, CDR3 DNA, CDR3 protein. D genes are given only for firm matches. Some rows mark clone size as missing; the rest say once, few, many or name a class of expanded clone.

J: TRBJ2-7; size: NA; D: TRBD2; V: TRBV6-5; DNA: TGTGCCAGCAGTCAGGGACTAGCGGGAGTTCCCGAGCAGTACTTC; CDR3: CASSQGLAGVPEQYF
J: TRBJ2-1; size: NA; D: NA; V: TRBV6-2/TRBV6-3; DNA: TGTGCCAGCAGTTTCCTGGCCTCTTCCTACAATGAGCAGTTCTTC; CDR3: CASSFLASSYNEQFF
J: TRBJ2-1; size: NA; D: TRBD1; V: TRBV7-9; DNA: TGTGCCAGCACACCGGGACAGACCTTTTACAATGAGCAGTTCTTC; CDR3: CASTPGQTFYNEQFF
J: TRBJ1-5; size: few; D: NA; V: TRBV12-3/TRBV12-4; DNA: TGTGCCAGCAGTTTGACGGTCGGGGGGCCCCAGCATTTT; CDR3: CASSLTVGGPQHF
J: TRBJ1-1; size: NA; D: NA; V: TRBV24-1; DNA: TGTGCCACCAGTGATGGGCTGGCGGAGGTGACTGAAGCTTTCTTT; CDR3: CATSDGLAEVTEAFF
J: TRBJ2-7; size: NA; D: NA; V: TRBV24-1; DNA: TGTGCCACCAGTGACTCGTATTCCGAGCAGTACTTC; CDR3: CATSDSYSEQYF
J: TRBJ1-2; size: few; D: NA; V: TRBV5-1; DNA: TGCGCCAGCAGCTCGGAGCCTAACTATGGCTACACCTTC; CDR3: CASSSEPNYGYTF
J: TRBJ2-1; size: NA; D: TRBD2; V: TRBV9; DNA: TGTGCCAGCAGCGTAGAACCCTGGGGGAGCGGGATTCACAATGAGCAGTTCTTC; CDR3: CASSVEPWGSGIHNEQFF
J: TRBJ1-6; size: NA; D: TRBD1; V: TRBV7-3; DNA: TGTGCCAGCAGCTCGACAGGGAATAATAATTCACCCCTCCACTTT; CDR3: CASSSTGNNNSPLHF
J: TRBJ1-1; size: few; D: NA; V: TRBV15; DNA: TGTGCCACCAGCAGCGGGGGTTTCGACACTGAAGCTTTCTTT; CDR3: CATSSGGFDTEAFF
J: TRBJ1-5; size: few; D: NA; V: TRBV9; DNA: TGTGCCAGCAGCGTAGGAGGATCGGGTCAGCCCCAGCATTTT; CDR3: CASSVGGSGQPQHF
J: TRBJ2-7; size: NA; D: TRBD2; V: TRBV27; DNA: TGTGCCAGCAGTTTCCCCGGGACTAGCGGGGTGTACGAGCAGTACTTC; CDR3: CASSFPGTSGVYEQYF
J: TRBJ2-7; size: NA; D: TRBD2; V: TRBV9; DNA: TGTGCCAGCAGCGTGAGGGAGGGACTAGCGGGCTCCTACGAGCAGTACTTC; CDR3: CASSVREGLAGSYEQYF
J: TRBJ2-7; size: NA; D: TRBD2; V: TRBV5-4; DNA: TGTGCCAGCAGCTCCGGACTAGCGGGGAACGAGCAGTACTTC; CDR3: CASSSGLAGNEQYF
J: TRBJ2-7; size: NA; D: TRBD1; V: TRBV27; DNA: TGTGCCAGCAGTTCTCCCGGAGGACGGACAGGGCCCTCCTACGAGCAGTACTTC; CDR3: CASSSPGGRTGPSYEQYF
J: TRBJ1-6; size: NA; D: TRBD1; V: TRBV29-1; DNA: TGCAGCGTCAGGACAGGGGGCAATTCACCCCTCCACTTT; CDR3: CSVRTGGNSPLHF
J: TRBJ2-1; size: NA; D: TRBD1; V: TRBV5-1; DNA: TGCGCCAGCAGCTTGGGGCAGGGGGCCCGCAATGAGCAGTTCTTC; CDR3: CASSLGQGARNEQFF
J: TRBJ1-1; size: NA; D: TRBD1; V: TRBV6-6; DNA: TGTGCCAGCAGTACGGGACAGGGGGTCACTGAAGCTTTCTTT; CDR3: CASSTGQGVTEAFF
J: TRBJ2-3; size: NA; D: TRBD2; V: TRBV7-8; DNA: TGTGCCAGCAGCTTTGCCGCGGGGGGGTTGACAGATACGCAGTATTTT; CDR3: CASSFAAGGLTDTQYF
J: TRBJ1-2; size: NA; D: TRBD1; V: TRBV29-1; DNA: TGCAGCGTTGTCAGCCGGGACAGGGATTATGGCTACACCTTC; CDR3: CSVVSRDRDYGYTF
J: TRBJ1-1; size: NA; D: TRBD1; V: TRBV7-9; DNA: TGTGCCAGCAGCTTAGCGACAGGGGAGAACACTGAAGCTTTCTTT; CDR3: CASSLATGENTEAFF
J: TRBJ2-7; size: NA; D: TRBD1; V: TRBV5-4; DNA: TGTGCCAGCAGCTACGGACAGGGGGACCCCTACGAGCAGTACTTC; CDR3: CASSYGQGDPYEQYF
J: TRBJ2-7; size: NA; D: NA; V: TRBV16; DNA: TGTGCCAGCAGCCACGGGGGCTACGAGCAGTACTTC; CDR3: CASSHGGYEQYF
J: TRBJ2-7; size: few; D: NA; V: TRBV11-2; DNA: TGTGCCAGCAGCTCGCCCAATCAGGTTCTCTACGAGCAGTACTTC; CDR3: CASSSPNQVLYEQYF
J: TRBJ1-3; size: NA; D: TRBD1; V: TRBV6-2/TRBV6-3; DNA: TGTGCCAGCAGCCCTAGGACAGGGAGCTCTGGAAACACCATATATTTT; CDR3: CASSPRTGSSGNTIYF
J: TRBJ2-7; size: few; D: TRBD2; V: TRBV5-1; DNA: TGCGCCAGCAGCTTGGCACGGGAGGGATGGGAGCAGTACTTC; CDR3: CASSLAREGWEQYF
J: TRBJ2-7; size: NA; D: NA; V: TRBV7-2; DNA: TGTGCCAGCAGCCCCCTTGACTATATCGAGCAGTACTTC; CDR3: CASSPLDYIEQYF
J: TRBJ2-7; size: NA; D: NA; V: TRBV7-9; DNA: TGTGCCAGCGGCGTTAGAGGGGGGGTGGACGGCAAGCAGTACTTC; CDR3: CASGVRGGVDGKQYF
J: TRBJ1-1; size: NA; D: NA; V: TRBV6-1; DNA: TGTGCCAGCAGTGAACAGGTCGGTTTGAACACTGAAGCTTTCTTT; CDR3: CASSEQVGLNTEAFF
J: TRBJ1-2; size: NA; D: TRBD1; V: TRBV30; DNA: TGTGCCTGGAATCAGGGGGCGGAGGGCTACACCTTC; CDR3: CAWNQGAEGYTF
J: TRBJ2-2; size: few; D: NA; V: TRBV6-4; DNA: TGTGCCAGCAGTGACTCACCCGGAGATGGCACCGGGGAGCTGTTTTTT; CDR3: CASSDSPGDGTGELFF
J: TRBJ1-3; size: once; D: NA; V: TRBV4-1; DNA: TGCGCCAGCAGCCAACTGCCGGTCTCTGGAAACACCATATATTTT; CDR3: CASSQLPVSGNTIYF
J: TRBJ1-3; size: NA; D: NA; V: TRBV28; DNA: TGTGCCAGCAGCCCCATACCGACAAGACCTGGAAACACCATATATTTT; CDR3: CASSPIPTRPGNTIYF
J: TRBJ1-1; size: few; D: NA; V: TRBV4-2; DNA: TGTGCCAGCAGCCAAAGAACAGGGAACACTGAAGCTTTCTTT; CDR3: CASSQRTGNTEAFF
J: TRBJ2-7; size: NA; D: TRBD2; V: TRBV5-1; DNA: TGCGCCAGCAGCTGGACTAGCGGGAGTTACGAGCAGTACTTC; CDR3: CASSWTSGSYEQYF
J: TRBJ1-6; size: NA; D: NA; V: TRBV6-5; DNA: TGTGCCAGCATCGAGGATAGAAATTCAAATTCACCCCTCCACTTT; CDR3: CASIEDRNSNSPLHF
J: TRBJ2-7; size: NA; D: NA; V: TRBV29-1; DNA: TGCAGCGTTGGGTCTGGCAGGGGATACGAGCAGTACTTC; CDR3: CSVGSGRGYEQYF